This T cell receptor beta chain was captured in a study of human T cells and chemical hapten exposure. Overall study findings and caveats: Significantly more large CDR3 similarity clusters arose among expanded TCRs than among controls. DPC sensitization produced no change in TCRs with frequency above 1 in 1000.

MiXCR, run by TCRdb on the RACE reads, gives a single entry per CDR3 protein. The sample includes around 60,000 distinct CDR3 sequences, about 7% of them seen just once. Described time point: pre-sensitization, week 0. This sample's treatment: therapeutic diphenylcyclopropenone sensitization with weekly scalp DPC. The drawing of blood occurred before each patch test was applied. This clonotype occurred many times. Its antigen is not known. The clonotype comes from a woman in her 30s with alopecia areata. Some clones in this sample may be carry-over from other donors' samples. Source: whole blood, taken in connection with sensitization to the hapten diphenylcyclopropenone (DPC).

Here the CDR3 reads CTTSGGNEQFF. Written as DNA, the CDR3 is TGCACGACTAGCGGGGGGAATGAGCAGTTCTTC. This chain uses TRBV29-1 with TRBJ2-1; 13 nucleotides match TRBD2. Per the germline V gene, CDR1 is SQVTM and CDR2 is ANQGSEA. The CDR3 length is 11 residues.